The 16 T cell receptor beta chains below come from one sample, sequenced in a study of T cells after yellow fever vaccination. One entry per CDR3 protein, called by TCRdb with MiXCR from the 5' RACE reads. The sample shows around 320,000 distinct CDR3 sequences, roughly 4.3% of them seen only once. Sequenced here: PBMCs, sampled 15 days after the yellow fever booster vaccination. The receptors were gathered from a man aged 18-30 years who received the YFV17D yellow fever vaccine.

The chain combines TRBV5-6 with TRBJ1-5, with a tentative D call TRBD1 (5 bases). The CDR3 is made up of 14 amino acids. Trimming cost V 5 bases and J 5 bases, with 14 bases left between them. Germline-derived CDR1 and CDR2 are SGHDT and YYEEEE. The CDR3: CASSSLREYQPQHF. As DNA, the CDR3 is TGTGCCAGCAGTTCCCTCAGGGAATATCAGCCCCAGCATTTT.

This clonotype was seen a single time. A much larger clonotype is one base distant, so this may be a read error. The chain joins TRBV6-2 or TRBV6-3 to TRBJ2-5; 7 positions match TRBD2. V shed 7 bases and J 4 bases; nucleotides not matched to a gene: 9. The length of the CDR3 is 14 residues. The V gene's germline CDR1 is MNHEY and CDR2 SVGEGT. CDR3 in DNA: TGTGCCAGCACCTACGGGACTACCCCAGAGACCCAGTACTTC. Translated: CASTYGTTPETQYF.

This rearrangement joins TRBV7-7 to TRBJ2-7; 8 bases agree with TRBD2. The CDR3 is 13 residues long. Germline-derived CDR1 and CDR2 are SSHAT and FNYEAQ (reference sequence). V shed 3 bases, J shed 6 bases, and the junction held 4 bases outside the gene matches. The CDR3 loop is CASSLVSGAEQYF. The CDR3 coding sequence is TGTGCCAGCAGCTTGGTTAGCGGGGCCGAGCAGTACTTC.

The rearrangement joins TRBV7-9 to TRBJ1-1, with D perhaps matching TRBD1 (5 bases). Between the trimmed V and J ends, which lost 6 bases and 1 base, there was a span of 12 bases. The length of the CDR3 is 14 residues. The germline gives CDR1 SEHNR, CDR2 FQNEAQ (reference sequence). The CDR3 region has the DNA TGTGCCAGCAGTCCCGGGACGGAGAACACTGAAGCTTTCTTT. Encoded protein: CASSPGTENTEAFF.

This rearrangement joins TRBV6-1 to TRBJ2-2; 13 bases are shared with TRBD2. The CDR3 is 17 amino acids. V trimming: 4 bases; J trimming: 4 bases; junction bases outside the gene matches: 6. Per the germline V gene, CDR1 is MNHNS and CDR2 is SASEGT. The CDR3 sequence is CASSVGLAGIGTGELFF. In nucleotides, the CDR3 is TGTGCCAGCAGTGTGGGACTAGCGGGGATCGGCACCGGGGAGCTGTTTTTT.

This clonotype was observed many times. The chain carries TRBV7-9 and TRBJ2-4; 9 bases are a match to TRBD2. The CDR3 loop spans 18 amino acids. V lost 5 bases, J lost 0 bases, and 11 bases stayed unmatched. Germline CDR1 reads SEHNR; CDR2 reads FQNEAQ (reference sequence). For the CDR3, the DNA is TGTGCCAGCAGCCCCGGGGCTAGCGGGGTCCTAGCCAAAAACATTCAGTACTTC. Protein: CASSPGASGVLAKNIQYF.

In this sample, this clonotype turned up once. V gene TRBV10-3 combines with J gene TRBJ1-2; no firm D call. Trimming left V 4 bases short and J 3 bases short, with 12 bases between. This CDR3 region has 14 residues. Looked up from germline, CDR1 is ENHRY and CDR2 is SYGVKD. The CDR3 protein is CAISGVQNHYGYTF. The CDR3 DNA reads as TGTGCCATCAGTGGAGTACAGAATCACTATGGCTACACCTTC.

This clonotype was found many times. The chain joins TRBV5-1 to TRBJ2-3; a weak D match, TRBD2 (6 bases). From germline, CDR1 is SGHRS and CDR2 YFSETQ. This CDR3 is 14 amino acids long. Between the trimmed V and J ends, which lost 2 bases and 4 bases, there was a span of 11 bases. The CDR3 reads CASSLAGSPDTQYF. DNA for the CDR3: TGCGCCAGCAGCTTAGCGGGTAGTCCAGATACGCAGTATTTT.

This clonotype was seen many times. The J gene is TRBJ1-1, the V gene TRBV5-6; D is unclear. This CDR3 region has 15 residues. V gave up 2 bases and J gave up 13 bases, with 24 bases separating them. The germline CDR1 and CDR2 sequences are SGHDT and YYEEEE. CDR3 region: CASSFLIGYPDQFFF. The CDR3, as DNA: TGTGCCAGCAGCTTTTTAATCGGCTATCCTGACCAGTTTTTCTTT.

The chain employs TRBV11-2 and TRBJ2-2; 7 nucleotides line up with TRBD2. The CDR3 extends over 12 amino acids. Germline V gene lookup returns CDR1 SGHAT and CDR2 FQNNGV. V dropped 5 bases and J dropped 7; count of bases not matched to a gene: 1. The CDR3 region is CASSGEGGELFF. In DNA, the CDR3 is TGTGCCAGCAGCGGGGAGGGCGGGGAGCTGTTTTTT.

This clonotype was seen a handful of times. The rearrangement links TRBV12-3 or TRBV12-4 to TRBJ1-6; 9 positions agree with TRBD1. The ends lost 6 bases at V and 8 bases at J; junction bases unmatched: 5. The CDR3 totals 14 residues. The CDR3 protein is CASRRTGEDSPLHF. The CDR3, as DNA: TGTGCCAGCAGGCGGACAGGGGAGGATTCACCCCTCCACTTT.

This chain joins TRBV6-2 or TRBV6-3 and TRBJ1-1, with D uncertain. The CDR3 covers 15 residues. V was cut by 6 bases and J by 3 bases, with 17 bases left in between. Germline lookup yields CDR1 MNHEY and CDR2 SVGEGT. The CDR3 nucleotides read TGTGCCAGCAGCTCCTCGGGAAGAGGGTACACTGAAGCTTTCTTT. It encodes CASSSSGRGYTEAFF.

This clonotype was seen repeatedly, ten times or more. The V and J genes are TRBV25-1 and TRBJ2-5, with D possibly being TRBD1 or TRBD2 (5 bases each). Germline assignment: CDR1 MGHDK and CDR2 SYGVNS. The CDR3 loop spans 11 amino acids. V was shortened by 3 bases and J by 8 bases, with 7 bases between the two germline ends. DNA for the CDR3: TGTGCCAGCAGTGACCGGGACACCCAGTACTTC. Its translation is CASSDRDTQYF.

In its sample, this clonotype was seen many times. This CDR3 reads CSASPGGPYTGELFF. The CDR3 nucleotides are TGCAGTGCTAGTCCCGGGGGCCCCTACACCGGGGAGCTGTTTTTT. The chain links TRBV20-1 to TRBJ2-2; perhaps D is TRBD1 or TRBD2 (6 bases each). The CDR3 sequence is 15 residues long. V shed 3 bases and J shed 3 bases, with 14 bases lying between them. Looked up from germline, CDR1 is DFQATT and CDR2 is SNEGSKA (reference sequence).

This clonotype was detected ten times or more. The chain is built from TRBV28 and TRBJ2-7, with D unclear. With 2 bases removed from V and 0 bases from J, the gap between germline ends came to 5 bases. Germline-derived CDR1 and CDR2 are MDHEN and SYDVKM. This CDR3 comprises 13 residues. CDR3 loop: CASSLQSSYEQYV. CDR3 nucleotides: TGTGCCAGCAGTTTACAAAGCTCCTACGAGCAGTACGTC.

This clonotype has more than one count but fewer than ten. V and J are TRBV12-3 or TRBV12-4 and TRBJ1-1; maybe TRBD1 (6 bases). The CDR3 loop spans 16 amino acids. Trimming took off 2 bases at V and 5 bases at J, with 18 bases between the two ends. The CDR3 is CASSLLAGEMATEAFF. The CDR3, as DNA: TGTGCCAGCAGTTTATTGGCAGGGGAGATGGCGACTGAAGCTTTCTTT.